This T cell receptor beta chain derives from a study of cytomegalovirus exposure and HLA in healthy donors (dated by TCRdb to 2016 to 2017). Background on the whole study: In an earlier analysis of roughly 590 of the donors, 276 Gb of sequence data and some 120 million unique TCR beta sequences from about 179 million T cells were reported. An early release covering some 640 HLA-typed donors comprised about 300 gigabases of sequencing data and approximately 80 million unique TCR sequences. Of the 350 to 400 genotyped donors, roughly 85% fell in the genetic ancestry cluster associated with self-reported Caucasian donors. The study aimed to test whether signatures of past pathogen exposure could be identified by cataloging public T cell receptors. The T cell repertoires of 666 subjects were profiled by immunosequencing and related to cytomegalovirus serostatus. Along with the approximately 700-subject first cohort, a separate validation cohort of over a hundred different subjects was used. High-throughput TCR immunosequencing, statistical association of individual TCRs with disease status, and machine learning were combined to predict cytomegalovirus infection status. To study patterns of TCR occurrence, a later analysis re-analyzed previously published TCR beta repertoires from more than 550 donors and added high-resolution HLA genotyping. In the later analysis, no new phenotypic data were used to find candidate immune exposures; instead, reliance was placed on TCR beta sequences and their occurrence across donors. In an earlier analysis of more than 550 of the donors, high-throughput TCR beta sequencing was used to judge whether each TCR beta V gene segment behaved as functional or pseudogenic. Donor age, sex, ethnicity and CMV serostatus were collected together with the repertoire data. A later genetic analysis used genome-wide SNP genotypes for about 65% of the roughly 700 donors, treating that subset as a discovery cohort. All discovery cohort repertoires had been generated on a single sequencing platform. HLA typing included class I and class II loci at four-digit resolution. Typing coverage differed by locus: A, B, C, DRB1 and DQB1 were typed in roughly 620-640 donors, DQA1 in 500 to 550, DPA1 in roughly 590, and DPB1 in approximately 450. Four to six DR-DQ haplotypes were handled as single units for association and clustering, since linkage in the cohort was strong. Among about 410 genotyped donors of the cohort, an average of approximately 240,000 unique TCR beta nucleotide sequences was sequenced per donor, of which about 19% were non-productive.

This clone was recorded a few times. Its specific antigen is unknown. The record has no base qualities; no much larger clone is one base away. Overall results and qualifications from the work: In both the original and validation cohorts, the classifier was reported to diagnose cytomegalovirus status with high specificity and sensitivity. Broadly in line with IMGT annotations, most TCR beta V segments showed up in productive rearrangements about 87% or about 30% of the time in an earlier analysis of around 600 of the donors. According to a later analysis, TCR association rates differed among HLA loci, with DRB1 alleles showing the most associated TCRs and HLA-C alleles showing the fewest. For the cohort, immune exposure information was limited to CMV serostatus. In a later genetic analysis, fewer N-insertions in productive TCRs were reported among donors in an Asian-associated ancestry cluster than the roughly 700-donor mean. A later analysis reported that several top co-occurrence clusters appeared linked to parvovirus B19, influenza, CMV and Epstein-Barr virus. The study gave a list of 150 to 200 TCR beta chains associated with cytomegalovirus. The cohort was sequenced for TCR beta chains only, and without alpha or paired-chain data the features that could be detected were limited. Roughly uniform sequencing depth across donors was assumed in presence/absence analyses, although this assumption may not hold. Correlated functional status among segregating V segments might reflect linkage disequilibrium, but an unknown experimental factor could not be ruled out. Most CMV-associated TCR beta chains appeared to be HLA-restricted in a later analysis, and the HLA associations seemed to be driven largely by CMV exposure. V-gene and J-gene trimming of TCR beta chains was associated with a missense DCLRE1C variant in a later genetic analysis, and the association was replicated in an independent cohort. Some IMGT-functional V segments, including TRBV6-2 and TRBV6-3, could not be distinguished by the 87-base-pair reads and were therefore excluded. HLA typing was unavailable for some donors at each locus, so association tests used only the typed subset. Most TCR sequences were observed very rarely across donors, whereas some public TCRs were present in many individuals. Because counts were too low, fewer than 20 rarely observed V segments, including chromosome 9 orphons, were excluded from the earlier analysis of about 500 of the donors. A later analysis associated about 17,000 TCR beta sequences with specific HLA alleles at a false discovery rate of 0.05. A further reported finding was that TCR beta sequences accurately predicted the HLA-A and HLA-B alleles for most subjects in the first cohort. The sequencing pipeline was judged likely to have produced a cluster of highly shared sequence variants as a technical artifact. A few of the identified cytomegalovirus-associated TCR beta chains were confirmed in vitro to be specific for cytomegalovirus antigens. When HLA alleles, especially DR and DQ, strongly co-occurred, TCR associations were difficult to assign to individual alleles. It was suggested by the authors that the approach could potentially be generalized to other disease states and immunological phenotypes. In a later analysis, HLA-associated TCR beta chains showed more clonal expansion and lower generation probabilities than non-associated chains that were equally common.

The library relied on the immunoSEQ multiplex PCR assay. The multiplex PCR relied on a mix of 60 forward primers for TCR Vbeta segments and 13 reverse primers for TCR Jbeta segments. A multiplex PCR assay on genomic DNA amplified the CDR3 region of rearranged TCR beta genes. On the Illumina HiSeq System, the amplified TCR beta libraries were sequenced as 87-base-pair reads. As for the authors' bioinformatics: In a later analysis, tens of millions of unique TCR beta chains were counted across the roughly 670 repertoires, and roughly 11 million of these chains were shared by at least two donors. To remove PCR and sequencing errors, raw reads were error-corrected and collapsed into unique sequences using a nearest-neighbor algorithm that merged closely related sequences. CDR3 sequences were aligned to IMGT reference sequences to assign V, D and J gene segments. For a sequence to be retained, a match of at least six nucleotides was required to both a V gene segment and a J gene segment. Rearrangements were called productive when the CDR3 lacked stop codons and stayed in frame with V and J; all others were non-productive. CDR3 was defined by IMGT convention, running from the second conserved V-encoded cysteine to the conserved J-encoded phenylalanine. Sequences without an unambiguous match to a single V gene segment were excluded from the earlier analysis of about 600 of the donors. An earlier analysis of around 600 of the donors classified V segments as functional when productive rearrangements were above 56.7% and as segregating when the standard deviation between donors was above 5%. A statistical classification framework was developed to diagnose cytomegalovirus status using the catalog of TCR beta chain sequences. A later analysis assigned V and J genes by comparing TCR nucleotide sequences with IMGT/GENE-DB human TR gene sequences. The TCRdist pipeline was used in a later analysis to assign CDR3 sequences and most-parsimonious VDJ recombination scenarios. In a later analysis, every TCR beta chain was defined by the combination of its CDR3 amino acid sequence and its V-gene family, and reads without a unique V-gene family were dropped. A later analysis removed 550 to 700 highly shared, low-generation-probability nucleotide sequences to deal with suspected cross-contamination and a sequencing artifact. A later analysis calculated a clonal expansion index for each public chain from normalized within-repertoire ranks of inferred template counts. Generation probabilities in a later analysis came from a VDJ recombination model fitted to out-of-frame rearrangements, and those results were checked against IGoR. A later analysis scored TCR-TCR, TCR-HLA and TCR-CMV co-occurrence with hypergeometric tests, applying a repertoire-size bias correction to TCR pairs. To estimate false discovery rates, a later analysis permuted the HLA or CMV assignments 20 times. In a later analysis, co-occurring TCRs were grouped with DBSCAN, and TCRdist sequence similarity was added when clustering was performed within HLA-allele-positive subsets. Co-occurrence clustering excluded repertoires with fewer than 30,000 or more than 120,000 public chains, plus five with anomalous nucleotide sharing. TCRdb stores this immuneACCESS table with in-frame sequences only. Part of the clones is absent; in the studies checked, under half of the shortfall reflects unresolved V genes, and no reason is known for the rest. That table supplies the V and J calls and clone size; D and trimming were determined from the DNA. The sample table contains 150,000 or so clones; only one count was recorded for around four fifths of them. Less than 2% of the sample rests with the top ten.

Sequences SGDLS (CDR1) and YYNGEE (CDR2) are obtained from the germline V gene. V loses 4 bases, J loses 2 bases, and the germline ends lie 13 bases apart. Inclusive of the bounding cysteine and phenylalanine, the CDR3 is 15 residues long. CDR3 DNA only is kept here, 45 bases in frame from base 1. The cohort was made up of 650 to 700 healthy bone marrow donors. Cohort members were all nominally healthy when sampled, although unrecorded immune exposures were likely present. The donor tested CMV seronegative, placing the donor among the roughly 340 seronegative members of the cohort. Each donor provided a peripheral blood sample, and peripheral blood mononuclear cells were used for TCR beta sequencing. Genomic DNA extraction from the blood cell samples was performed with the Qiagen DNeasy Blood Extraction Kit.

Input material: PBMCs. The rearranged segments are TRBV9 and TRBJ2-1; the best D guess is TRBD2, with 6 bases matching. The sequence was collected from a man between 18 and 35 years old in good health and CMV-seronegative. The CDR3 protein is CASSSIGGAYNEQFF. The DNA sequence reads TGTGCCAGCAGCTCCATCGGCGGGGCCTACAATGAGCAGTTCTTC.